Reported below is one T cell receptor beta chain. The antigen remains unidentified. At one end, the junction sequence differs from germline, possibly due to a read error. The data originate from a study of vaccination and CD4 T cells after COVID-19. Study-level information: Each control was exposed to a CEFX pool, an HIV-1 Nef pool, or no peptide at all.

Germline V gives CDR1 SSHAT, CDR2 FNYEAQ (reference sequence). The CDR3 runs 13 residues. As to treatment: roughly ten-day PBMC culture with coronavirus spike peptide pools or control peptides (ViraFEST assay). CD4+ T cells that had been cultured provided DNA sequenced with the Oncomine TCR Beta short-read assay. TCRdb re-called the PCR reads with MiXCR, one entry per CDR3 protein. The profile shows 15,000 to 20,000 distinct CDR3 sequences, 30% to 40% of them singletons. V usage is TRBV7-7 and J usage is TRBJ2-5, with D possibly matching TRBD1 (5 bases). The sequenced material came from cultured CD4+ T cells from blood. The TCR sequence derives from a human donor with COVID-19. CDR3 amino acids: CASSLRGQETQYF. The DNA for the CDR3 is TGTGCTAGCAGTCTTAGGGGCCAAGAGACCCAGTACTTC.